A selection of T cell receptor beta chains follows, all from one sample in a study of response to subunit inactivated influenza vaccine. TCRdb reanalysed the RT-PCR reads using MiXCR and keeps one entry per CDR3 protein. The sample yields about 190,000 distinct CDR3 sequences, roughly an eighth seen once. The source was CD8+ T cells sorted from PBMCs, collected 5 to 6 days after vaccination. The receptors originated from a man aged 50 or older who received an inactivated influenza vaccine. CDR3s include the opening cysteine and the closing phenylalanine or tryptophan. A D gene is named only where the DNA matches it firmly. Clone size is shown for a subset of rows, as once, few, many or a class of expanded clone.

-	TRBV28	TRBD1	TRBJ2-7	TGTGCCAGCAGTTCCCGCGGGACAGGGTATTCCTACGAGCAGTACTTC	CASSSRGTGYSYEQYF
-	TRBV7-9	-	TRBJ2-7	TGTGCCAGCAGCTTACCAGGGAAAGGGTACGAGCAGTACTTC	CASSLPGKGYEQYF
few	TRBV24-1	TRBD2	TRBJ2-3	TGTGCCACCAGTAGGCTAGCGGACACAGATACGCAGTATTTT	CATSRLADTDTQYF
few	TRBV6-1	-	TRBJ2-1	TGTGCCAGCAGTGAAGTAGTGGCCTCCTACAATGAGCAGTTCTTC	CASSEVVASYNEQFF
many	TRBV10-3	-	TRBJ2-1	TGTGCCATCAGTGAGAGGGGGGATTCCTACAATGAGCAGTTCTTC	CAISERGDSYNEQFF
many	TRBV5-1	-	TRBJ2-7	TGCGCCAGCAGCTTGAAAGGGGTCGAGCAGTACTTC	CASSLKGVEQYF
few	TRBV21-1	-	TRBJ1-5	TGTGCCAGCAACACCCCCCTGCAGCCCCAGCATTTT	CASNTPLQPQHF
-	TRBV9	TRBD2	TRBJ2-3	TGTGCCAGCAGCCTTTCCGGACTAGCGATAATCACAGATACGCAGTATTTT	CASSLSGLAIITDTQYF
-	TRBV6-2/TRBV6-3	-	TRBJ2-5	TGTGCCAGCAGTTACTCCCTGGGGGGGGGGCCCGAGACCCAGTACTTC	CASSYSLGGGPETQYF
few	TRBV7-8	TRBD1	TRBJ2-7	TGTGCCAGCAGCTTGGACCAGGGGGCCTACGAGCAGTACTTC	CASSLDQGAYEQYF
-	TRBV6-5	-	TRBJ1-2	TGTGCCAGCAGTTACTCGATCGGCCAATATGGCTACACCTTC	CASSYSIGQYGYTF
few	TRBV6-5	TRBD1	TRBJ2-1	TGTGCCAGCAGTTCCGCAGGGGGTGATGAGCAGTTCTTC	CASSSAGGDEQFF
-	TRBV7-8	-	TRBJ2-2	TGTGCCAGCAGGGTGGGGGTGTCCACCGGGGAGCTGTTTTTT	CASRVGVSTGELFF
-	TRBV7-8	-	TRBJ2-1	TGTGCCAGCAGCTGGGCCGGGGGCTCCTACAATGAGCAGTTCTTC	CASSWAGGSYNEQFF
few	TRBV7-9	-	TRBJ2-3	TGTGCCAGCAGCTTAGTATTCGAGGGAGATACGCAGTATTTT	CASSLVFEGDTQYF
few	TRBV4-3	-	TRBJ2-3	TGCGCCAGCAGCCAAAAAGGGAGGGTTGACAGGTCCCCAGATACGCAGTATTTT	CASSQKGRVDRSPDTQYF
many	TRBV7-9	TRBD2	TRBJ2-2	TGTGCCAGCAGCGTCCAAGCGGGAGGTAACCCCGGGGAGCTGTTTTTT	CASSVQAGGNPGELFF
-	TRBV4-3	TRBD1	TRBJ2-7	TGCGCCAGCAGCCAAAACAGGGGGCCCTACGAGCAGTACTTC	CASSQNRGPYEQYF
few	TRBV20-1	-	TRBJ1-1	TGCAGTGCTGGGCTGGCCCTGAACACTGAAGCTTTCTTT	CSAGLALNTEAFF
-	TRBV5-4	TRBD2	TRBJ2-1	TGTGCCAGCAGCGGAAGACTAGCGCTCAACAATGAGCAGTTCTTC	CASSGRLALNNEQFF
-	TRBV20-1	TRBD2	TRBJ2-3	TGCAGTGCCAGACCCGGGGGGGCCGGCACAGATACGCAGTATTTT	CSARPGGAGTDTQYF
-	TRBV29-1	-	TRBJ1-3	TGCAGCGTTCATGGAGGGGAGGGTGGAAACACCATATATTTT	CSVHGGEGGNTIYF
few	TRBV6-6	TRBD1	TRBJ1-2	TGTGCCAGCAGTTACAGTGGACAGGGGAGGATCTTC	CASSYSGQGRIF
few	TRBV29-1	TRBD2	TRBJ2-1	TGCAGCGTTGAAACTAGCGGGAATTACCATGAGCAGTTCTTC	CSVETSGNYHEQFF
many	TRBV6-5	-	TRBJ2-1	TGTGCCAGCAGCTTCGGGGGCAATGAGCAGTTCTTC	CASSFGGNEQFF
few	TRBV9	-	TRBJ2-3	TGTGCCAGCAGCGAGGGGGAGGATACGCAGTATTTT	CASSEGEDTQYF
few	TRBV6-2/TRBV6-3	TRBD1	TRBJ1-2	TGTGCCAGTAGGACAGGGAATGGCTACACCTTC	CASRTGNGYTF
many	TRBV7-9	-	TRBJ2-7	TGTGCCAGCAGCCCCCAGGGGGGCTACGAGCAGTACTTC	CASSPQGGYEQYF
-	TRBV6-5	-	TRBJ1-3	TGTGCCAGCAGTTACCTAGGAGTAGGAAACACCATATATTTT	CASSYLGVGNTIYF
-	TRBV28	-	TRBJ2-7	TGTGCCAGCAGTTCTACCGGGACACGGGCGTCCTACGAGCAGTACTTC	CASSSTGTRASYEQYF
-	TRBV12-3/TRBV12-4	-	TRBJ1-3	TGTGCCAGCACCCCCGAGTCCGCTGGAAACACCATATATTTT	CASTPESAGNTIYF
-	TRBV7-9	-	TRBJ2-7	TGTGCCAGCAGCATCCTCGGGACAAACTCCTACGAGCAGTACTTC	CASSILGTNSYEQYF
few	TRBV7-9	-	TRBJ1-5	TGTGCCAGCAGACAGGGTCCCTATCAGCCCCAGCATTTT	CASRQGPYQPQHF
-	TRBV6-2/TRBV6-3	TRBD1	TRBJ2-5	TGTGCCAGCAGTCCATGGGACAGAGATGCACGGCCTAGGTCGGAGACCCAGTACTTC	CASSPWDRDARPRSETQYF
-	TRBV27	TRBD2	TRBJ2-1	TGTGCCAGCAGCCTAGCGGGAGTGGGTTACAATGAGCAGTTCTTC	CASSLAGVGYNEQFF
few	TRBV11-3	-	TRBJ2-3	TGTGCCAGCAGCTTCGGCAGGGGAAAGACAGATACGCAGTATTTT	CASSFGRGKTDTQYF
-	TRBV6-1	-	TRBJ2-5	TGTGCCAGCAGTAGGGACTTGTTTCGGGAGACCCAGTACTTC	CASSRDLFRETQYF
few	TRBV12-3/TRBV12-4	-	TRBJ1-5	TGTGCCAGCAATTCGCCAAATCAGCCCCAGCATTTT	CASNSPNQPQHF
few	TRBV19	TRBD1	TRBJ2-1	TGTGCCAGTAGTATATGGACAGGGGTTCACAATGAGCAGTTCTTC	CASSIWTGVHNEQFF
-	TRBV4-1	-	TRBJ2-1	TGCGCCAGCAGCCCAGGACAAAACTCCTACAATGAGCAGTTCTTC	CASSPGQNSYNEQFF
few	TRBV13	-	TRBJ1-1	TGTGCCAGCAGCCGGTTGGGGGGAGGCACTGAAGCTTTCTTT	CASSRLGGGTEAFF
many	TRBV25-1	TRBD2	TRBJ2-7	TGTGCCAGCAGTATAACTAGCGGGTGGAGGACCTACGAGCAGTACTTC	CASSITSGWRTYEQYF
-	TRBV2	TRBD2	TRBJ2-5	TGTGCCAGCAACGGGGGGTTCCAAGAGACCCAGTACTTC	CASNGGFQETQYF
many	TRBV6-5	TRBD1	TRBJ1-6	TGTGCCAGCAGTAAATCCGGGACAGGGGCCAGATCGTGGAATTCACCCCTCCACTTT	CASSKSGTGARSWNSPLHF
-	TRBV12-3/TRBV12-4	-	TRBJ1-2	TGTGCCAGCAGCCCTGCTTCTAACTATGGCTACACCTTC	CASSPASNYGYTF
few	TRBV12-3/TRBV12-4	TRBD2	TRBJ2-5	TGTGCCAGCAGTTTAATAGCGGGAGGCGGAGAGACCCAGTACTTC	CASSLIAGGGETQYF
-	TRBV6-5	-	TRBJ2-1	TGTGCCAGCACTGGACAGACCGAGCAGTTCTTC	CASTGQTEQFF
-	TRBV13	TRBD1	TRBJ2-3	TGTGCCAGCAGCCCTCCCGACAGGGACCTTCGGGATACGCAGTATTTT	CASSPPDRDLRDTQYF
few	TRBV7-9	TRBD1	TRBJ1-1	TGTGCCAGCAGCCAACTGACAGGGGGGAACACTGAAGCTTTCTTT	CASSQLTGGNTEAFF
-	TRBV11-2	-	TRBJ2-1	TGTGCCAGCAGCGAAACGACGCTCGCGTACAATGAGCAGTTCTTC	CASSETTLAYNEQFF
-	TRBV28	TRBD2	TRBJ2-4	TGTGCCAGCAGTCAAACTAGCGGGAAGGGATACATTCAGTACTTC	CASSQTSGKGYIQYF
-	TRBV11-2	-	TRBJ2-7	TGTGCCAGCAGCTTAGAAGGGGCCCCGAGCCCAGAGTTCTACGAGCAGTACTTC	CASSLEGAPSPEFYEQYF